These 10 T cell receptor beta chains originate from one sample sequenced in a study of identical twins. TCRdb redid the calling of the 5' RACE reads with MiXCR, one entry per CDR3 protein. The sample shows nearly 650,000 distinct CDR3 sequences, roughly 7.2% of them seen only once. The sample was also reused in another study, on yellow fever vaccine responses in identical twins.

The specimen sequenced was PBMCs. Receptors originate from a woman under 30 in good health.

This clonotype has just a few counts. Written as DNA, the CDR3 is TGCGCCAGCAGCTTATCCGGGAACAGGGTGAATCCTCGGGCGGACACTGAAGCTTTCTTT. Translation gives CASSLSGNRVNPRADTEAFF. This chain links TRBV5-1 with TRBJ1-1; D is possibly TRBD1 (6 bases). The germline V gene has CDR1 SGHRS and CDR2 YFSETQ. This CDR3 region has 20 residues. Deletions cut 2 bases from V and 3 bases from J, with 29 bases between.

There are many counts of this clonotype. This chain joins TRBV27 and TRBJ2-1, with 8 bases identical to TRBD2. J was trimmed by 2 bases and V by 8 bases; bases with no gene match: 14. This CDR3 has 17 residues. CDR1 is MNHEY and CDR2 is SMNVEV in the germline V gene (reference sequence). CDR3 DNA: TGTGCCAGCGGGCTGGGGAGGGCGGGAGGCACCTACAATGAGCAGTTCTTC. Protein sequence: CASGLGRAGGTYNEQFF.

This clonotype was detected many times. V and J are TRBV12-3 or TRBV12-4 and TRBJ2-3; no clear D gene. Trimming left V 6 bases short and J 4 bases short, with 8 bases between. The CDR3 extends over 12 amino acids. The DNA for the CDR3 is TGTGCCAGCAGCAACCCACCAGATACGCAGTATTTT. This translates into CASSNPPDTQYF.

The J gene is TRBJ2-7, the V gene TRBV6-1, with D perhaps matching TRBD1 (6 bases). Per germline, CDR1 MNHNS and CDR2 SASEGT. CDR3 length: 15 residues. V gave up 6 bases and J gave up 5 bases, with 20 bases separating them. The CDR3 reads CASRVSGARPHEQYF. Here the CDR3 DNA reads TGTGCCAGCAGAGTATCAGGGGCCCGTCCTCACGAGCAGTACTTC.

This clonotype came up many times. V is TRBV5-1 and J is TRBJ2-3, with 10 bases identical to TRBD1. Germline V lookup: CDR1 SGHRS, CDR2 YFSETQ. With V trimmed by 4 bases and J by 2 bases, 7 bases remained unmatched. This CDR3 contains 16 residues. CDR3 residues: CASSHAGQGYTDTQYF. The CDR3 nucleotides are TGCGCCAGCAGCCACGCGGGACAGGGGTACACAGATACGCAGTATTTT.

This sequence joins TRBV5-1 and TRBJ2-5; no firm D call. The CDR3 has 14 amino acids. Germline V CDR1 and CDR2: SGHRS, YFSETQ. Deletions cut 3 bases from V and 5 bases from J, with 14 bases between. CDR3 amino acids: CASSSTTDSETQYF. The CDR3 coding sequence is TGCGCCAGCAGCTCCACCACCGATTCGGAGACCCAGTACTTC.

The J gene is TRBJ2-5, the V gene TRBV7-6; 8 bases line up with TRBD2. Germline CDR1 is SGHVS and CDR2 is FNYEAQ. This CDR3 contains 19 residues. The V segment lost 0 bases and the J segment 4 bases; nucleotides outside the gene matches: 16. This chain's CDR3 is CASSLAPREGRPRGETQYF. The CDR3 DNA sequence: TGTGCCAGCAGCTTAGCGCCACGGGAGGGCCGACCTAGGGGAGAGACCCAGTACTTC.

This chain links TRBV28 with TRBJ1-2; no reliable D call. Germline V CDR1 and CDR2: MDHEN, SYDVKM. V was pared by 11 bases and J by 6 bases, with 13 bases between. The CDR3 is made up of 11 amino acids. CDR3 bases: TGTGCCGTGCGCCGGTTTGATGGCTACACCTTC. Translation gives CAVRRFDGYTF.

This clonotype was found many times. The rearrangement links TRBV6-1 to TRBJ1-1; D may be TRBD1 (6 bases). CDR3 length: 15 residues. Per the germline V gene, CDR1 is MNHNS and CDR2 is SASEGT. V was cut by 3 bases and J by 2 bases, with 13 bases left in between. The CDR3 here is CASSEEGGVNTEAFF. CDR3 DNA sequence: TGTGCCAGCAGTGAGGAAGGGGGAGTCAACACTGAAGCTTTCTTT.

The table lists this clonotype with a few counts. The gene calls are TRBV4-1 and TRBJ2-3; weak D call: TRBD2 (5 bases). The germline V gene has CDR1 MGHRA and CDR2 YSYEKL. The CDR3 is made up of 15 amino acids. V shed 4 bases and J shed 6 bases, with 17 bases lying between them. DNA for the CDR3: TGCGCCAGCAGCCCCCACCCCTCTGGGAGCGATACGCAGTATTTT. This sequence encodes CASSPHPSGSDTQYF.